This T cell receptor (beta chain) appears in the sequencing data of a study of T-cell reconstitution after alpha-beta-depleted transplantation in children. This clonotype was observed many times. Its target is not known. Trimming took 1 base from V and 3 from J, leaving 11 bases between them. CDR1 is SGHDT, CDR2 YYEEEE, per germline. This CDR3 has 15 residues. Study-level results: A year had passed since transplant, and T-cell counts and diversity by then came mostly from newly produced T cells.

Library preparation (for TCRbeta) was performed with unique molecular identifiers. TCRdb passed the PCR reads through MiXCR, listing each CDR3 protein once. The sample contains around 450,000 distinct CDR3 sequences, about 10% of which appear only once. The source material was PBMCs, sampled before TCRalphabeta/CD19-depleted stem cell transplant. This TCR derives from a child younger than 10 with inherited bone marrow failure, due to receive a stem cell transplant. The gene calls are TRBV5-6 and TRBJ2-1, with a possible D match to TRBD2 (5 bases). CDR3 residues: CASSLSGEVYNEQFF. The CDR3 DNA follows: TGTGCCAGCAGCTTGAGCGGAGAAGTCTACAATGAGCAGTTCTTC.